The source of this T cell receptor beta chain is a study of post-analysis software for immune sequencing data. Included in the TCR beta cDNA libraries were unique molecular identifiers. In TCRdb, the PCR reads were re-called with MiXCR into one record per CDR3 protein. The sample consists of fewer than 850,000 distinct CDR3 sequences, about 32% of them appearing once. This clonotype originated in a girl aged 10 to 17 with multiple sclerosis. The specimen sequenced was blood.

The CDR3 bases are TGCGCCAGCAGCCGACATCCGGACAGCGCCACTGAAGCTTTCTTT. It encodes CASSRHPDSATEAFF. The chain employs TRBV4-1 and TRBJ1-1, with a tentative D call TRBD1 (6 bases). Germline CDR1 is MGHRA and CDR2 is YSYEKL. This CDR3 is built from 15 residues. V was trimmed by 4 bases and J by 4 bases, leaving 16 bases between them.